The 22 T cell receptor beta chains presented below share a single source sample, sequenced in a study of cytomegalovirus exposure and HLA in healthy donors (dated by TCRdb to the late 2010s). Receptor amplification or capture employed the immunoSEQ multiplex PCR assay. The multiplex PCR relied on a mix of 60 forward primers for TCR Vbeta segments and 13 reverse primers for TCR Jbeta segments. TCRdb limited this immuneACCESS table to in-frame rearrangements with V and J called. A share of clones is missing; checked studies link under half to unresolved V genes, and the rest is unexplained. The table of this sample itemizes some 55,000 clones. Approximately 6.8% of the sample lies in the top ten. The material sequenced was PBMCs. These TCRs come from a woman between 35 and 50 years old in good health and CMV-seronegative.

The V and J genes are TRBV18 and TRBJ2-3; D remains unclear. CDR3 size: 14 residues. Trimming took off 0 bases at V and 2 bases at J, with 6 bases between the two ends. In germline, CDR1 is KGHSH, CDR2 LQKENI. CDR3 nucleotide sequence: TGTGCCAGCTCACCACCAACAGACACAGATACGCAGTATTTT. Protein: CASSPPTDTDTQYF. The variable domain in full, completed from reference TRBV18 and TRBJ2-3, reads NAGVMQNPRHLVRRRGQEARLRCSPMKGHSHVYWYRQLPEEGLKFMVYLQKENIIDESGMPKERFSAEFPKEGPSILRIQQVVRGDSAAYFCASSPPTDTDTQYFGPGTRLTVL.

The chain couples TRBV10-3 to TRBJ1-2; possibly TRBD1 for D (6 bases). Germline V gene sequence: CDR1 ENHRY, CDR2 SYGVKD. This CDR3 comprises 13 residues. Trimming removed 6 bases from V and 5 bases from J, with 13 bases in between. In DNA form, the CDR3 reads TGTGCCATCAGGCCGCAGGGGACATATGGCTACACCTTC. The encoded protein is CAIRPQGTYGYTF.

The chain joins TRBV7-9 to TRBJ1-6; 7 bases agree with TRBD1. There are 15 residues in the CDR3. The trim removed 3 bases at V and 5 bases at J, leaving 4 bases unmatched. Germline V gene sequence: CDR1 SEHNR, CDR2 FQNEAQ (reference sequence). CDR3 in DNA: TGTGCCAGCAGCTTCGGGACAGCCAATAATTCACCCCTCCACTTT. Its translation is CASSFGTANNSPLHF.

The genes are TRBV27 and TRBJ2-7; 10 bases align to TRBD1. V gave up 2 bases and J gave up 4 bases; unmatched junction bases: 2. Germline-derived CDR1 and CDR2 are MNHEY and SMNVEV (reference sequence). The CDR3 is 14 amino acids. This chain's CDR3 is CASSLRDRGYEQYF. DNA of the CDR3: TGTGCCAGCAGTTTACGGGACAGGGGATACGAGCAGTACTTC.

The chain links TRBV6-5 to TRBJ2-1, with 13 bases fitting TRBD2. This CDR3 region has 15 residues. Trimming took 5 bases from V and 10 from J; bases not matched to a gene: 8. CDR1 and CDR2 (germline): MNHEY, SVGAGI. CDR3 coding DNA: TGTGCCAGCAGTGTGCCGGGACTAGCGGGAACCGAGCAGTTCTTC. It specifies CASSVPGLAGTEQFF.

The chain has TRBV6-1 and TRBJ2-3; 8 nucleotides align to TRBD2. Germline loops: CDR1 MNHNS, CDR2 SASEGT. CDR3 length: 15 amino acids. V lost 7 bases to trimming and J lost 4 bases; unmatched junction nucleotides: 10. The CDR3 here is CASNRGGLKADTQYF. In DNA, the CDR3 is TGTGCCAGCAATCGCGGGGGGCTAAAGGCAGATACGCAGTATTTT.

The chain links TRBV5-1 to TRBJ1-4; the D gene is possibly TRBD1 (6 bases). The CDR3 totals 14 residues. Trimming stripped 4 bases from V and 8 bases from J, with 15 bases between. Germline CDR1 reads SGHRS; CDR2 reads YFSETQ. The CDR3 loop is CASSRDNSDEKLFF. The CDR3 nucleotides are TGCGCCAGCAGCCGGGACAACTCGGACGAAAAACTGTTTTTT. Together with reference TRBV5-1 and TRBJ1-4, the CDR3 gives the full variable domain: KAGVTQTPRYLIKTRGQQVTLSCSPISGHRSVSWYQQTPGQGLQFLFEYFSETQRNKGNFPGRFSGRQFSNSRSEMNVSTLELGDSALYLCASSRDNSDEKLFFGSGTQLSVL.

The CDR3 spells CAWSVQAGGYTDTQYF. Here the CDR3 DNA reads TGTGCCTGGAGTGTCCAAGCGGGGGGATACACAGATACGCAGTATTTT. V gene TRBV30 combines with J gene TRBJ2-3; 9 bases are shared with TRBD2. The CDR3 extends over 16 amino acids. Germline V gene sequence: CDR1 GTSNPN, CDR2 SVGIG (reference sequence). Trimming at V came to 0 bases and at J to 2 bases, leaving 6 bases not matched to a gene.

This chain joins TRBV4-3 and TRBJ1-6, with a possible D match to TRBD1 (5 bases). CDR1 is LGHNA, CDR2 YSLEER, per germline. Trimming removed 0 bases from V and 3 bases from J, with 18 bases in between. This CDR3 comprises 19 residues. CDR3: CASSQDRARGGLYNSPLHF. CDR3 nucleotides: TGCGCCAGCAGCCAAGACAGGGCCCGGGGAGGACTCTATAATTCACCCCTCCACTTT.

The chain is built from TRBV5-6 and TRBJ1-6, with TRBD1 as a possible D gene (5 bases). Germline V gene data show CDR1 as SGHDT and CDR2 as YYEEEE. V dropped 3 bases and J dropped 8 bases, with 15 bases sitting between them. The CDR3 is 15 residues long. Written as DNA, the CDR3 is TGTGCCAGCAGCTCCGGGGCCTGGGAGGATTCACCCCTCCACTTT. Translation gives CASSSGAWEDSPLHF.

This chain joins TRBV28 and TRBJ1-5; 7 bases are shared with TRBD1. Looked up from germline, CDR1 is MDHEN and CDR2 is SYDVKM. This CDR3 has 14 residues. Losses at the gene ends were 6 bases for V and 7 bases for J; bases not matched to a gene: 9. The CDR3: CASRVGGGRQPQHF. In nucleotides, the CDR3 is TGTGCCAGCAGAGTCGGAGGGGGCCGGCAGCCCCAGCATTTT. The variable domain in full, completed from reference TRBV28 and TRBJ1-5, reads DVKVTQSSRYLVKRTGEKVFLECVQDMDHENMFWYRQDPGLGLRLIYFSYDVKMKEKGDIPEGYSVSREKKERFSLILESASTNQTSMYLCASRVGGGRQPQHFGDGTRLSIL.

The chain has TRBV30 and TRBJ1-1; 8 nucleotides align to TRBD1. The junction had 0 bases not matched to a gene; V was cut back by 3 bases and J by 0 bases. The CDR3 loop spans 13 amino acids. Germline CDR1 is GTSNPN and CDR2 is SVGIG (reference sequence). CDR3 loop: CAWRGQVNTEAFF. The CDR3 DNA reads as TGTGCCTGGAGGGGACAGGTGAACACTGAAGCTTTCTTT.

As regards this clone: Other nucleotide sequences in the sample specify the same CDR3. V and J are TRBV19 and TRBJ2-1; 13 positions match TRBD2. CDR1 is LNHDA and CDR2 is SQIVND in the germline V gene (reference sequence). This CDR3 comprises 10 residues. The ends lost 9 bases at V and 14 bases at J; junction bases unmatched: 1. CDR3 in amino acids: CASGLAGEFF. In DNA, the CDR3 is TGTGCCAGCGGACTAGCGGGGGAGTTCTTC.

The CDR3 bases are TGTGCCAGCAGTTTTTGGGCTTACCGCCCTCACGAGCAGTACTTC. This codes for CASSFWAYRPHEQYF. The V gene is TRBV27, the J gene TRBJ2-7; D gene unclear. In germline, CDR1 is MNHEY, CDR2 SMNVEV (reference sequence). The CDR3 has 15 amino acids. V lost 3 bases and J lost 5, with 17 bases in between.

This chain joins TRBV6-5 and TRBJ1-2; no firm D call. Trimming removed 6 bases from V and 4 bases from J, with 9 bases in between. Germline-derived CDR1 and CDR2 are MNHEY and SVGAGI. The CDR3 sequence is 12 residues long. The CDR3 region has the DNA TGTGCCAGCAGCGGGGAGGGCTATGGCTACACCTTC. Translating it yields CASSGEGYGYTF.

The chain employs TRBV18 and TRBJ1-6, with D possibly matching TRBD1 (6 bases). The CDR3 consists of 17 residues. The germline CDR1 and CDR2 sequences are KGHSH and LQKENI. Trimming removed 3 bases at V and 5 bases at J, with 17 bases between. CDR3 DNA: TGTGCCAGCTCACCGGGGGGGCAGGCGGCGAATAATTCACCCCTCCACTTT. It encodes CASSPGGQAANNSPLHF.

The rearrangement uses TRBV14 and TRBJ1-2; D not certain. Germline V gene sequence: CDR1 SGHDN, CDR2 FVKESK. Trimming removed 1 base from V and 13 bases from J, with 10 bases in between. CDR3 length equals 11 residues. CDR3 in amino acids: CASSQGGGSTF. CDR3 DNA sequence: TGTGCCAGCAGCCAAGGGGGAGGAAGCACCTTC.

The chain joins TRBV19 to TRBJ2-5; 14 nucleotides match TRBD2. This CDR3 spans 18 amino acids. Germline lookup yields CDR1 LNHDA and CDR2 SQIVND (reference sequence). The V segment lost 5 bases and the J segment 4 bases; nucleotides outside the gene matches: 12. This CDR3 is CASSQTGTSGGGGETQYF. The CDR3 region has the DNA TGTGCCAGTAGTCAAACCGGGACTAGCGGGGGAGGGGGAGAGACCCAGTACTTC.

V and J are TRBV19 and TRBJ1-2; 10 bases fit TRBD1. CDR1 is LNHDA and CDR2 is SQIVND in the germline V gene (reference sequence). The junction had 7 bases not matched to a gene; V was cut back by 0 bases and J by 9 bases. CDR3 size: 15 residues. CDR3 residues: CASSIDMRDRGSYTF. In DNA form, the CDR3 reads TGTGCCAGTAGTATAGATATGAGGGACAGGGGCAGCTACACCTTC.

V usage is TRBV7-9 and J usage is TRBJ2-1, with a tentative D call TRBD2 (5 bases). Germline V lookup: CDR1 SEHNR, CDR2 FQNEAQ (reference sequence). V was shortened by 5 bases and J by 5 bases, with 10 bases between the two germline ends. The CDR3 is 13 residues long. CDR3 sequence reads: CASSTFGNNEQFF. The CDR3 region has the DNA TGTGCCAGCAGCACCTTCGGGAACAATGAGCAGTTCTTC.

This chain connects TRBV30 to TRBJ1-4, with D perhaps matching TRBD1 (5 bases). Trimming removed 2 bases from V and 7 bases from J, with 8 bases in between. Germline V gene sequence: CDR1 GTSNPN, CDR2 SVGIG (reference sequence). This CDR3 has 12 residues. The DNA for the CDR3 is TGTGCCTGGAGTCCCGACAGTGAAAAACTGTTTTTT. Amino acids: CAWSPDSEKLFF.

The chain recombines TRBV28 with TRBJ1-1, with TRBD1 as a possible D gene (5 bases). The CDR3 spans 13 residues. Germline V lookup: CDR1 MDHEN, CDR2 SYDVKM. The V end was cut by 2 bases, the J end by 6 bases, with 10 bases between. This chain's CDR3 is CASSLGAGPEAFF. In nucleotides, the CDR3 is TGTGCCAGCAGTTTAGGGGCAGGTCCTGAAGCTTTCTTT.